This TCR beta chain originates from a study of vaccination effects on CD4 cells after COVID-19. Study-wide points: Few convalescent patients and no early post-infection timepoints were included in the study.

In germline, CDR1 is WSHSY, CDR2 SAAADI. This CDR3 region has 14 residues. V lost 4 bases and J lost 1, with 10 bases in between. Clones were read by immunoSEQ multiplex PCR, and TCRdb kept only the in-frame ones, dropping some. The sample contains 35,000 to 45,000 clones, approximately 68% of which appear only once. In regard to this clone: Its antigen is unknown.

Ahead of sequencing, the ViraFEST assay grew antigen-specific CD4+ T cells using viral peptide pools. Cells that had been cultured for 9 to 10 days were the source of isolated CD4+ T cells. None of the vaccinated had previously contracted SARS-CoV-2, and their nucleocapsid antibodies tested negative. Sequencing used CD4+ T cells from PBMCs cultured with HCoV-OC43 spike peptides, obtained before COVID-19 vaccination. Subset in this sample: HCoV-OC43 spike overlapping peptide pool stimulation. The TCR comes from a human donor who received a COVID-19 vaccine. The V gene is TRBV10-2, the J gene TRBJ1-1; D ambiguous. Here the CDR3 reads CASSGNVGNTEAFF. CDR3 nucleotides: TGCGCCAGCAGTGGGAACGTAGGGAACACTGAAGCTTTCTTT.